This T cell receptor beta chain was retrieved from a study of blood T cells in healthy people across ages. Study findings and constraints: Researchers deemed the diversity estimates from one million T cells underestimates. Diversity of TCR beta per million T cells declined in a roughly linear way with age.

Concerning this clonotype itself: Its antigen remains unidentified.

The authors ran a second PCR of roughly 6 to 12 cycles using a sample-barcoded 5' primer and a J-beta primer mix. Per-sample output comprised a minimum of 3 million paired-end reads containing CDR3. One entry per CDR3 protein, called by TCRdb with MiXCR from the 5' RACE reads. The data hold 700,000 to 850,000 distinct CDR3 sequences, with roughly 50% observed a single time. Germline loops: CDR1 KGHSH, CDR2 LQKENI. This CDR3 region has 19 residues. J lost 1 base, V lost 1 base, and 4 bases had no gene match. The TCR sequence derives from an elderly man in good health. This chain uses TRBV18 with TRBJ2-2, with TRBD2 identical over 15 bases. What was sequenced was blood. The CDR3 nucleotides read TGTGCCAGCTCACCACTGGGACTAGCGGGAGGACAGAACACCGGGGAGCTGTTTTTT. Its translation is CASSPLGLAGGQNTGELFF.